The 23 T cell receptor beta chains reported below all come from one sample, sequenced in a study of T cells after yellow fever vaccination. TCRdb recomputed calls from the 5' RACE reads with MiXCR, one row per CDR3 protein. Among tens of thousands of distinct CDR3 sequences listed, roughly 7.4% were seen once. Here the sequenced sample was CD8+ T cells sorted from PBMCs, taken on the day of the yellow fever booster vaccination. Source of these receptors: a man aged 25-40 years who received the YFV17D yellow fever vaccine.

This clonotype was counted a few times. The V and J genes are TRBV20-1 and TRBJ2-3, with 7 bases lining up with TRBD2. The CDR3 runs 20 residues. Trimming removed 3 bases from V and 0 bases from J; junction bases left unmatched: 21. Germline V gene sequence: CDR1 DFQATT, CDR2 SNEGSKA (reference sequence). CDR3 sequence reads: CSASTPYSPELAESTDTQYF. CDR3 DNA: TGCAGTGCTAGTACGCCTTATTCTCCTGAGCTAGCGGAGAGCACAGATACGCAGTATTTT.

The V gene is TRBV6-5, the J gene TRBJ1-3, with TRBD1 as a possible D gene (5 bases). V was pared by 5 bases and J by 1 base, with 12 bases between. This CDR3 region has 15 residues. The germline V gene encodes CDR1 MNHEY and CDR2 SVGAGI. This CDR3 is CASSPVQGSGNTIYF. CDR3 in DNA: TGTGCCAGCAGTCCGGTGCAGGGATCTGGAAACACCATATATTTT.

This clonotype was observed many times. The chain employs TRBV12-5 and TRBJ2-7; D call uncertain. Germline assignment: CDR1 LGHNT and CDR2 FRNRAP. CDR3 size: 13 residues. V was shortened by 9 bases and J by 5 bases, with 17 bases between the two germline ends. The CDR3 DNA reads TGTGCTAGCCGCCCATCTAGGTTCCACGAGCAGTACTTC. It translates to CASRPSRFHEQYF.

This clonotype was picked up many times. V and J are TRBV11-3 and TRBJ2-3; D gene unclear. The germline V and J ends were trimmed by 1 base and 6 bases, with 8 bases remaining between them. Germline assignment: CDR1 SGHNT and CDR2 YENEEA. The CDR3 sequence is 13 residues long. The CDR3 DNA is TGTGCCAGCAGCTTAGTCCCGGAGGATACGCAGTATTTT. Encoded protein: CASSLVPEDTQYF. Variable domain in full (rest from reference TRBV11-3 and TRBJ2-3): EAGVVQSPRYKIIEKKQPVAFWCNPISGHNTLYWYLQNLGQGPELLIRYENEEAVDDSQLPKDRFSAERLKGVDSTLKIQPAELGDSAVYLCASSLVPEDTQYFGPGTRLTVL.

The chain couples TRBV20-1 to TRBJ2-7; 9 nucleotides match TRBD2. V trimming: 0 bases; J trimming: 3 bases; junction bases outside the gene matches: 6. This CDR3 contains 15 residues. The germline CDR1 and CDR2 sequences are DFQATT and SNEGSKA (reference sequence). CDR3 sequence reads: CSARDGREGLYEQYF. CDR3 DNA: TGCAGTGCTAGAGATGGGCGGGAGGGCCTCTACGAGCAGTACTTC.

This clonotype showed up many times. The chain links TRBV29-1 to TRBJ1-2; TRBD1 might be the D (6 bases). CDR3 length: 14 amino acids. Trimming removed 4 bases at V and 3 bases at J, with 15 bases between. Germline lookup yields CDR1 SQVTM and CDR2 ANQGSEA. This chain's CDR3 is CSVGIVGAYYGYTF. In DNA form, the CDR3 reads TGCAGCGTTGGGATCGTGGGGGCCTACTATGGCTACACCTTC.

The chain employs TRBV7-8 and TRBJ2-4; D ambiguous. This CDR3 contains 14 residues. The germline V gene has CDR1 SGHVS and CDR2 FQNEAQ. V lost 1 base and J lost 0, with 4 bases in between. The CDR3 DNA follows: TGTGCCAGCAGCTTAGGGGTAGCCAAAAACATTCAGTACTTC. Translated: CASSLGVAKNIQYF.

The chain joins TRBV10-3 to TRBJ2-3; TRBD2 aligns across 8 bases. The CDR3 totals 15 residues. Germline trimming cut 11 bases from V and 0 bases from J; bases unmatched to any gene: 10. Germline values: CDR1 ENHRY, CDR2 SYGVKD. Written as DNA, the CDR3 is TGTGCCTCCGGCCCAGCGGGGGCTAGCACAGATACGCAGTATTTT. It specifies CASGPAGASTDTQYF.

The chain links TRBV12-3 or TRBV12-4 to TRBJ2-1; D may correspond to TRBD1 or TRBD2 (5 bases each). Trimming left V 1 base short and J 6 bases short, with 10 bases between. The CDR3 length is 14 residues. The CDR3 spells CASSLGFGGNEQFF. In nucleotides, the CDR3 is TGTGCCAGCAGTTTAGGATTTGGGGGCAATGAGCAGTTCTTC.

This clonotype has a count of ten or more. The CDR3: CASSDFDGRMNTEAFF. Here the CDR3 DNA reads TGTGCCAGCAGTGACTTCGACGGAAGAATGAACACTGAAGCTTTCTTT. V is TRBV6-4 and J is TRBJ1-1; the D is unclear. Per the germline V gene, CDR1 is MRHNA and CDR2 is SNTAGT. Trimming took 1 base from V and 0 from J, leaving 12 bases between them. The length of the CDR3 is 16 residues.

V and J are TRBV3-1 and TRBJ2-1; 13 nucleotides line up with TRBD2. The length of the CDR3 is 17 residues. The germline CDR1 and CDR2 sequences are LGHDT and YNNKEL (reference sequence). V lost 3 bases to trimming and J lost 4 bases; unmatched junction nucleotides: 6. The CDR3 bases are TGTGCCAGCAGCCATGGGACTAGCGGGACTCCATACAATGAGCAGTTCTTC. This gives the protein CASSHGTSGTPYNEQFF.

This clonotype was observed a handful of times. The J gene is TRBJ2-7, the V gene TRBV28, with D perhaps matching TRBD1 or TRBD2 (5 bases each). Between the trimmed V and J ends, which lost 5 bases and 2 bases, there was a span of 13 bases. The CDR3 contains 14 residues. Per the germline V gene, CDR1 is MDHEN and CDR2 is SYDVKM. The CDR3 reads CASSTGTDPYEQYF. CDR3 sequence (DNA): TGTGCCAGCAGTACCGGGACGGACCCCTACGAGCAGTACTTC.

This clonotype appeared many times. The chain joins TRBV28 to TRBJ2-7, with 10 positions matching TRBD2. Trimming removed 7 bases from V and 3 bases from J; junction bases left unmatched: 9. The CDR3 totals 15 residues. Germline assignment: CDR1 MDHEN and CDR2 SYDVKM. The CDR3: CASIPRSGRNYEQYF. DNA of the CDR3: TGTGCCAGCATCCCCCGTAGCGGGAGGAACTACGAGCAGTACTTC.

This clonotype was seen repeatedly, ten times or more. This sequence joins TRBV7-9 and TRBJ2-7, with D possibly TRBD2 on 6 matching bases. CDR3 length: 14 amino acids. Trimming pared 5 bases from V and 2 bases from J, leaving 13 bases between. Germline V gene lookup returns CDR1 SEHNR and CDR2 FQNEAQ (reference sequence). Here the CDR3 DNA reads TGTGCCAGCAGCGTGACTAGTTTCGCCTACGAGCAGTACTTC. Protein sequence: CASSVTSFAYEQYF.

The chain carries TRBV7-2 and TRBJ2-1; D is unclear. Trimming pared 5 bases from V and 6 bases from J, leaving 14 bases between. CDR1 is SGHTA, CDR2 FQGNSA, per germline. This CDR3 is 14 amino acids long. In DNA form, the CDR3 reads TGTGCCAGCAGCGTGGGGTCTAACCGCAATGAGCAGTTCTTC. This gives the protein CASSVGSNRNEQFF.

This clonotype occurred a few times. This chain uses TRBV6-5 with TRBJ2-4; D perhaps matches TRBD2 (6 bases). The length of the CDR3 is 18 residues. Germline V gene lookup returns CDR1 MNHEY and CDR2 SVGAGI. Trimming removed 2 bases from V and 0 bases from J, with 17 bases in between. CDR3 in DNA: TGTGCCAGCAGTTACGGGACTCCTTCGGGACTAGCCAAAAACATTCAGTACTTC. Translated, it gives CASSYGTPSGLAKNIQYF.

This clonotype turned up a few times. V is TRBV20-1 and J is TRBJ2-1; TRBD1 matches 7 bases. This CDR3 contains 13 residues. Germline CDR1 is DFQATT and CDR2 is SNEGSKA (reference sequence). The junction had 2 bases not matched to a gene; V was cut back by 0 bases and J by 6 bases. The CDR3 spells CSARDGDSNEQFF. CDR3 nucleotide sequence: TGCAGTGCTAGAGATGGGGACAGCAATGAGCAGTTCTTC.

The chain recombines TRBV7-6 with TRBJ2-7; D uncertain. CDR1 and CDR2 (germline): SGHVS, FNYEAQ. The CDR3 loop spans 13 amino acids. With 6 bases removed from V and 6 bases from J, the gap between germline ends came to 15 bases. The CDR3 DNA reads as TGTGCCAGCAGTCCTCCCCAGTCGGGCGAGCAGTACTTC. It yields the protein CASSPPQSGEQYF.

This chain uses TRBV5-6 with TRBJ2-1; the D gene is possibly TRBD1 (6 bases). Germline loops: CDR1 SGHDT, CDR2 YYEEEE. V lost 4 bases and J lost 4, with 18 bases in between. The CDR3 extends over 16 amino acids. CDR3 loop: CASSTLPGQAYNEQFF. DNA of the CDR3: TGTGCCAGCAGCACCTTGCCGGGACAAGCATACAATGAGCAGTTCTTC.

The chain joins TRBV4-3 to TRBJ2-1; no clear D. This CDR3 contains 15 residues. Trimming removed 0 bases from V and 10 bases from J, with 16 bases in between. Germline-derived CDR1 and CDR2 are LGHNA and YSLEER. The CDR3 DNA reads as TGCGCCAGCAGCCAAGAGGATGGCTCGGAATGGGAGCAGTTCTTC. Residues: CASSQEDGSEWEQFF.

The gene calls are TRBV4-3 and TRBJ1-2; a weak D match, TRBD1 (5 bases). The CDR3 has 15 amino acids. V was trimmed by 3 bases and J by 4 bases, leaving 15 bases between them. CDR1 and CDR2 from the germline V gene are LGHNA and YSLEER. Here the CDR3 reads CASSQGLGQGYGYTF. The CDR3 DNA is TGCGCCAGCAGCCAGGGGTTGGGCCAGGGCTATGGCTACACCTTC.

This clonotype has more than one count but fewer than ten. The CDR3 loop reads CASSVTGQTNEKLFF. Written as DNA, the CDR3 is TGTGCCAGCAGCGTCACGGGACAAACAAATGAAAAACTGTTTTTT. This rearrangement joins TRBV12-3 or TRBV12-4 to TRBJ1-4, with D maybe TRBD1 (6 bases). The CDR3 is 15 residues long. The V and J ends lost 6 bases and 5 bases respectively, with 16 bases between them.

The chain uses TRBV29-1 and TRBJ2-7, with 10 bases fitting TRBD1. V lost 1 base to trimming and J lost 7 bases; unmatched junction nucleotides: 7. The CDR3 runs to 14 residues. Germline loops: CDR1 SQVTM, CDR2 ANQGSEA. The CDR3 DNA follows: TGCAGCGTTGAAGGAAGGACAGGGGGTAGGGAGCAGTACTTC. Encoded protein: CSVEGRTGGREQYF.